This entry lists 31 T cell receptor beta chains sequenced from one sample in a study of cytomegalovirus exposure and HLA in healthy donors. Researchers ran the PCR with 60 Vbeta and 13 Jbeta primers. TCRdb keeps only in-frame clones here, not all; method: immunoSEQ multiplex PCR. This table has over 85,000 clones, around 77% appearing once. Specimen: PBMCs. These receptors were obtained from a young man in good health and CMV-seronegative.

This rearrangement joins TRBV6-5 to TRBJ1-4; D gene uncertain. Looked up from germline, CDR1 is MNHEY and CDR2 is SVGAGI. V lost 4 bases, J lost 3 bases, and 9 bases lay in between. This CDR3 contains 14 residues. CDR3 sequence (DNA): TGTGCCAGCAGTTCGGACTATTCTAATGAAAAACTGTTTTTT. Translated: CASSSDYSNEKLFF.

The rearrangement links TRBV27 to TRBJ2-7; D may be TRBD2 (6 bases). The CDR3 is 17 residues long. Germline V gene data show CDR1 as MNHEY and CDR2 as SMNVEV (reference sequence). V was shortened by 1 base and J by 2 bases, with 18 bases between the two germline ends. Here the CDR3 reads CASSLFEEIADAYEQYF. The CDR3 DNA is TGTGCCAGCAGTTTATTCGAGGAAATAGCGGACGCCTACGAGCAGTACTTC.

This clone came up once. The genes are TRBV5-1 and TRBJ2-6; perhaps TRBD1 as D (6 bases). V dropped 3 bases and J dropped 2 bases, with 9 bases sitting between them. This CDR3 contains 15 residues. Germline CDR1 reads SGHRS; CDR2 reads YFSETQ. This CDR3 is CASSSQGTGANVLTF. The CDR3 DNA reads TGCGCCAGCAGCTCGCAGGGGACTGGGGCCAACGTCCTGACTTTC.

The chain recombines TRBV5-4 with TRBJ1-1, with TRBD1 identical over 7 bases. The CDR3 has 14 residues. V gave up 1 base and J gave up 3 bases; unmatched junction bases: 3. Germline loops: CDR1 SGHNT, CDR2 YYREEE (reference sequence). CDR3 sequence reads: CASSLPGGDTEAFF. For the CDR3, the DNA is TGTGCCAGCAGCTTGCCAGGGGGAGACACTGAAGCTTTCTTT.

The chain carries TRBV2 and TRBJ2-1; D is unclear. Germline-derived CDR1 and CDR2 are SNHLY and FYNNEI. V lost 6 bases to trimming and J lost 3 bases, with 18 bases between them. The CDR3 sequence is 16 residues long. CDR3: CASRSPLARNYNEQFF. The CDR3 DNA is TGTGCCAGCAGATCCCCCTTGGCCCGTAACTACAATGAGCAGTTCTTC.

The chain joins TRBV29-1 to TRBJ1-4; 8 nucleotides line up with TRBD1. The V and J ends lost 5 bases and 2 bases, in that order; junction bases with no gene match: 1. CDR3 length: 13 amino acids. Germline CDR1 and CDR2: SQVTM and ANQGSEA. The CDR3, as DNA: TGCAGCGTTTCAGGGGGCACTAATGAAAAACTGTTTTTT. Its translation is CSVSGGTNEKLFF.

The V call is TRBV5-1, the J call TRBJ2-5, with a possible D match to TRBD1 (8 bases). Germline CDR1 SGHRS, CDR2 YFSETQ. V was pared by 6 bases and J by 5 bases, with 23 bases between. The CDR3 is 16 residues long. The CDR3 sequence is CASTPGQGGFHETQYF. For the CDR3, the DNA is TGCGCCAGCACCCCCGGACAGGGAGGGTTTCACGAGACCCAGTACTTC.

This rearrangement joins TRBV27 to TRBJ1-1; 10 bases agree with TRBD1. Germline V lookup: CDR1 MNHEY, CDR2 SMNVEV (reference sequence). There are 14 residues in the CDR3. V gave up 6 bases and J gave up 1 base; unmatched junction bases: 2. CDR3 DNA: TGTGCCAGCAGCCGGGACAGGGGGAACACTGAAGCTTTCTTT. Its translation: CASSRDRGNTEAFF.

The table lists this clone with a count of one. As DNA, the CDR3 is TGTGCCACCAGCAGAGATCTAGGGCTAGCGGGGCCGCCATCGAATGAGCAGTTCTTC. Protein: CATSRDLGLAGPPSNEQFF. The rearrangement uses TRBV15 and TRBJ2-1, with 9 bases matching TRBD2. With 0 bases clipped from V and 7 bases from J, the junction kept 16 bases outside the gene matches. The CDR3 contains 19 residues. Germline V gene sequence: CDR1 LNHNV, CDR2 YYDKDF (reference sequence).

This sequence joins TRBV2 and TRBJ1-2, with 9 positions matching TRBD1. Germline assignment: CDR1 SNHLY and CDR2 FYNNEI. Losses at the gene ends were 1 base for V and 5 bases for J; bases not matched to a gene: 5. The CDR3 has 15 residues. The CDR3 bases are TGTGCCAGCAGTGAAGGCTGGGACAGGGTTTATGGCTACACCTTC. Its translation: CASSEGWDRVYGYTF.

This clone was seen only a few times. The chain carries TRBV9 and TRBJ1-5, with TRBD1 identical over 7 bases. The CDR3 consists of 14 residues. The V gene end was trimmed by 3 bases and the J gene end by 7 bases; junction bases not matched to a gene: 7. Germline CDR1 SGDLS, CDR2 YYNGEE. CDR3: CASSDTGARQPQHF. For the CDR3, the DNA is TGTGCCAGCAGCGACACAGGGGCTAGGCAGCCCCAGCATTTT.

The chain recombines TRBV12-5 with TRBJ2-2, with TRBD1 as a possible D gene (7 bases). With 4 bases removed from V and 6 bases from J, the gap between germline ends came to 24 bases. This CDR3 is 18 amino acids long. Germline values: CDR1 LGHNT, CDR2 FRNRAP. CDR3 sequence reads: CASGWSGVEGAPSGELFF. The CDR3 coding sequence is TGTGCTAGTGGTTGGTCGGGAGTTGAGGGGGCGCCCTCCGGGGAGCTGTTTTTT.

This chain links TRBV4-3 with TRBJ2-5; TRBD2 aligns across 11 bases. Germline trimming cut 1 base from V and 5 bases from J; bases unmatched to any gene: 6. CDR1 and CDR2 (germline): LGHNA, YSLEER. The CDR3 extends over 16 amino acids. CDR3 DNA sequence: TGCGCCAGCAGCCAAGGCCCTAGCGGGGGGTCGGAGACCCAGTACTTC. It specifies CASSQGPSGGSETQYF.

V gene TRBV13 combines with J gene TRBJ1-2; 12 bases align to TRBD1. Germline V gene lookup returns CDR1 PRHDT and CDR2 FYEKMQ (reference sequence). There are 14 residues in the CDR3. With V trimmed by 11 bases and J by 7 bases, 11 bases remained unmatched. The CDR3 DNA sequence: TGTGCCTCCCAGGAGGGACAGGGGGCTCGTGGCTACACCTTC. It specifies CASQEGQGARGYTF.

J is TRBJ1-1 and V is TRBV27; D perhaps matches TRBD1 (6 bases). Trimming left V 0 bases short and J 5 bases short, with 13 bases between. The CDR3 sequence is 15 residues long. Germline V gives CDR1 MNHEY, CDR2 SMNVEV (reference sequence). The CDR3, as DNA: TGTGCCAGCAGTTTATCGAACAGGGTGGGAACTGAAGCTTTCTTT. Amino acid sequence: CASSLSNRVGTEAFF.

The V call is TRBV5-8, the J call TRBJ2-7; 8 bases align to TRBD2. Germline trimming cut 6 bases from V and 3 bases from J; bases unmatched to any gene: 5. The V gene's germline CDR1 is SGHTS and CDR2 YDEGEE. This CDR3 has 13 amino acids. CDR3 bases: TGTGCCAGCAACAGCGGGGGTTTCTACGAGCAGTACTTC. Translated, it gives CASNSGGFYEQYF.

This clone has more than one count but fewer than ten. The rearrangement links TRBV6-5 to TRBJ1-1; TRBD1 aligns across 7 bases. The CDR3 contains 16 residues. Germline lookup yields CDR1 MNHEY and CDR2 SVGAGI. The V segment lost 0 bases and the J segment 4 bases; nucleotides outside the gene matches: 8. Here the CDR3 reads CASSYSYVRGATEAFF. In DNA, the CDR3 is TGTGCCAGCAGTTACTCGTACGTCAGGGGGGCCACTGAAGCTTTCTTT.

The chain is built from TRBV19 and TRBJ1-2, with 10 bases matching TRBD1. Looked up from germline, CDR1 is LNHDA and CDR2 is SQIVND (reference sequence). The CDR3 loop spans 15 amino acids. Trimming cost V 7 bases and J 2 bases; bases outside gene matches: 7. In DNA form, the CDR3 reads TGTGCCAGTACCCCGGGACAGGGGCGAAACTATGGCTACACCTTC. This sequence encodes CASTPGQGRNYGYTF.

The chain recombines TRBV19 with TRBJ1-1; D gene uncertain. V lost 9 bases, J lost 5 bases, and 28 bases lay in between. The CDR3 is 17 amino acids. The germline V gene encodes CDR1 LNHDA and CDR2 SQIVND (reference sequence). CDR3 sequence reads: CASILSGDRTRWTEAFF. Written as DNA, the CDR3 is TGTGCCAGCATCCTTTCCGGGGATCGAACGCGGTGGACTGAAGCTTTCTTT.

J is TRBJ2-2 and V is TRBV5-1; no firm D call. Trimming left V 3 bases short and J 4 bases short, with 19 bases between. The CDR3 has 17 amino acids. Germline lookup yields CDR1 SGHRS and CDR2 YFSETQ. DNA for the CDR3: TGCGCCAGCAGCTCGTTGTTGTCGGCAGGCACCACCGGGGAGCTGTTTTTT. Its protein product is CASSSLLSAGTTGELFF.

The CDR3 region has the DNA TGTGCCATCAGTGTGACGGGGGGGCCCTCTGGGGCCAACGTCCTGACTTTC. Its protein is CAISVTGGPSGANVLTF. This chain joins TRBV10-3 and TRBJ2-6; TRBD2 matches at 8 bases. The length of the CDR3 is 17 residues. Per the germline V gene, CDR1 is ENHRY and CDR2 is SYGVKD. The V segment lost 4 bases and the J segment 0 bases; nucleotides outside the gene matches: 5.

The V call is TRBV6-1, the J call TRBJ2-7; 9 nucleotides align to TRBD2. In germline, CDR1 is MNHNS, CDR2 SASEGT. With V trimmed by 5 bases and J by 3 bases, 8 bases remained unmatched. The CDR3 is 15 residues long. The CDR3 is CASSHWGSGSYEQYV. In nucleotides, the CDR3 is TGTGCCAGCAGTCATTGGGGTAGCGGGAGCTACGAGCAGTACGTC.

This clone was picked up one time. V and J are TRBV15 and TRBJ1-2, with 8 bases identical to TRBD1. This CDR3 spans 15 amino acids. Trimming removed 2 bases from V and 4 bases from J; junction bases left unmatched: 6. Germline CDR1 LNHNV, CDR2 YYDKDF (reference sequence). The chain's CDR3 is CATSRQKGQGYGYTF. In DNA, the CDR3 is TGTGCCACCAGCAGACAAAAAGGACAGGGCTATGGCTACACCTTC.

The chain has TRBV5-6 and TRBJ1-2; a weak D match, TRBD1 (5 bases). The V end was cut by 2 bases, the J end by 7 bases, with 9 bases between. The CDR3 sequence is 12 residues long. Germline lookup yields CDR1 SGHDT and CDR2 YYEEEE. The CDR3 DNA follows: TGTGCCAGCAGCTTAGGGGTGCGTGGCTACACCTTC. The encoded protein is CASSLGVRGYTF.

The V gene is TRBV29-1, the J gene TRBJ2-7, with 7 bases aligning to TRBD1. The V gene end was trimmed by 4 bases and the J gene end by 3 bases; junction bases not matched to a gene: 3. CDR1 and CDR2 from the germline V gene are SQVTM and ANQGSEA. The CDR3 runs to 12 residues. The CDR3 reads CSVGDSSYEQYV. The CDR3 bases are TGCAGCGTTGGGGACAGTAGCTACGAGCAGTACGTC.

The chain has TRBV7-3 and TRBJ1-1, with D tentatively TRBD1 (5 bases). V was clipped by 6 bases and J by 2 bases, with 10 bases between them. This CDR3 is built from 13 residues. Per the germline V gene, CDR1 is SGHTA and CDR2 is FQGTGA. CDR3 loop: CASSRGFNTEAFF. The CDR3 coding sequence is TGTGCCAGCAGTCGGGGGTTTAACACTGAAGCTTTCTTT.

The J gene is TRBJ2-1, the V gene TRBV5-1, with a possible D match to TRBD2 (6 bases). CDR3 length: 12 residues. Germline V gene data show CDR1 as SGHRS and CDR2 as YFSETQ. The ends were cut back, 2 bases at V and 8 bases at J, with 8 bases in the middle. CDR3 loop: CASSFWGDEQFF. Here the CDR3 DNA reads TGCGCCAGCAGCTTCTGGGGGGATGAGCAGTTCTTC.

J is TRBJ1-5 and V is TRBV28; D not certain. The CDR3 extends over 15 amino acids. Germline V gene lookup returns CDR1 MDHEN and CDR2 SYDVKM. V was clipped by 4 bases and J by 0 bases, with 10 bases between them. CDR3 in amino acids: CASSSEGLSNQPQHF. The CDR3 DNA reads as TGTGCCAGCAGTTCCGAGGGTCTTAGCAATCAGCCCCAGCATTTT.

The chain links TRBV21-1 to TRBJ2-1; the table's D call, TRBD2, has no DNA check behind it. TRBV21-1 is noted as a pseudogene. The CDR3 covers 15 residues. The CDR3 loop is CASSKTSGKNNEQFF. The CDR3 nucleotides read TGTGCCAGCAGCAAGACTAGCGGGAAGAACAATGAGCAGTTCTTC.

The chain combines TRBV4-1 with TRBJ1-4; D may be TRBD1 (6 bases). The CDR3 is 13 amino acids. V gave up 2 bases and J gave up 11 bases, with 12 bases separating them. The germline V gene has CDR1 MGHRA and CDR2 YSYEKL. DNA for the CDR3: TGCGCCAGCAGCCAACACAGGGAAGGTAAACTGTTTTTT. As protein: CASSQHREGKLFF.

In DNA, the CDR3 is TGCAGCGTCCACTTAAGATCGTCAGATACGCAGTATTTT. As protein: CSVHLRSSDTQYF. This chain connects TRBV29-1 to TRBJ2-3; D gene uncertain. The CDR3 is 13 amino acids. Germline V CDR1 and CDR2: SQVTM, ANQGSEA. Trimming cost V 6 bases and J 4 bases, with 14 bases left between them.